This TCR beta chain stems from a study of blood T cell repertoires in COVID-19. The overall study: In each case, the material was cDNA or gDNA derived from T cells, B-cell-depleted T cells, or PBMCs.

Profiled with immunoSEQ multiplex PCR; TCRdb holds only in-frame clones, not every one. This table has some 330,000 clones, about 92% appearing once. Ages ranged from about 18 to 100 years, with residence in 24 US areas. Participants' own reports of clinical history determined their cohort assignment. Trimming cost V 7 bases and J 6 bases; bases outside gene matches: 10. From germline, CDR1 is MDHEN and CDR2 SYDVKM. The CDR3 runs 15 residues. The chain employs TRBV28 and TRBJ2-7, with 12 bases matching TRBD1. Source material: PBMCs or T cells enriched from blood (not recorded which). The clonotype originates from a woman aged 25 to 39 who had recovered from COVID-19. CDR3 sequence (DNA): TGTGCCAGCACCCGGGGGGGGACAGGGGGCTCCGAGCAGTACTTC. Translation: CASTRGGTGGSEQYF.